The 10 T cell receptor beta chains below come from one sample, sequenced in a study of cytomegalovirus exposure and HLA in healthy donors. The study ran its PCR with 60 Vbeta and 13 Jbeta primers. Repertoires were generated with immunoSEQ multiplex PCR, while TCRdb's copy carries only in-frame clones and drops some. The table shows fewer than 250,000 clones, with roughly 82% occurring only once. Source material: PBMCs. The origin of the receptors is a man in his forties or fifties in good health and CMV-seropositive.

The rearrangement joins TRBV6-5 to TRBJ1-1; D unclear. The CDR3 loop spans 13 amino acids. In germline, CDR1 is MNHEY, CDR2 SVGAGI. V lost 7 bases and J lost 1, with 10 bases in between. The CDR3 loop reads CASKNPSNTEAFF. In DNA form, the CDR3 reads TGTGCCAGCAAAAATCCCTCGAACACTGAAGCTTTCTTT.

The chain recombines TRBV29-1 with TRBJ2-7, with a tentative D call TRBD1 (7 bases). V lost 6 bases and J lost 3, with 15 bases in between. CDR3 length: 13 amino acids. Germline V gene sequence: CDR1 SQVTM, CDR2 ANQGSEA. The DNA of the CDR3 is TGCAGCGTCCTCCAGGGGGGAGGCTACGAGCAGTACTTC. It specifies CSVLQGGGYEQYF.

This chain joins TRBV30 and TRBJ2-7; D not resolved. Trimming removed 3 bases from V and 2 bases from J, with 8 bases in between. The CDR3 has 12 residues. Germline assignment: CDR1 GTSNPN and CDR2 SVGIG (reference sequence). The CDR3 loop reads CAWSGEPYEQYF. As DNA, the CDR3 is TGTGCCTGGAGCGGTGAACCCTACGAGCAGTACTTC.

The rearrangement uses TRBV19 and TRBJ1-5; no reliable D call. V lost 10 bases, J lost 1 base, and 14 bases lay in between. The CDR3 consists of 14 residues. Per the germline V gene, CDR1 is LNHDA and CDR2 is SQIVND (reference sequence). The CDR3 DNA is TGTGCCACCTGGGCCCTAGCGAGCAATCAGCCCCAGCATTTT. Residues: CATWALASNQPQHF.

In nucleotides, the CDR3 is TGTGCCAGCTCACCAGGGACAGGGGGAGATTACGAGCAGTACGTC. Translation gives CASSPGTGGDYEQYV. The rearrangement joins TRBV18 to TRBJ2-7, with 11 bases that match TRBD1. CDR3 length: 15 residues. CDR1 and CDR2 (germline): KGHSH, LQKENI. Trimming took 2 bases from V and 4 from J; bases not matched to a gene: 4.

V and J are TRBV6-6 and TRBJ1-2; 7 bases are a match to TRBD1. Germline assignment: CDR1 MNHNY and CDR2 SVGAGI (reference sequence). CDR3 length equals 15 residues. V lost 6 bases and J lost 8; bases outside the gene matches: 15. DNA of the CDR3: TGTGCCAGCAGGATGCAGGGGGACTTCTATGAGGGCTACACCTTC. This sequence encodes CASRMQGDFYEGYTF.

This clone was detected a few times. As DNA, the CDR3 is TGTGCCAGCTCACTCCACGCAGGCTATTATGAAGCTTTCTTT. Its translation is CASSLHAGYYEAFF. The V call is TRBV18, the J call TRBJ1-1; no clear D. From germline, CDR1 is KGHSH and CDR2 LQKENI. The length of the CDR3 is 14 residues. The V end lost 4 bases, the J end lost 7 bases, and 16 bases lay between the germline ends.

This chain connects TRBV7-8 to TRBJ2-5; 9 bases agree with TRBD2. This CDR3 is built from 18 residues. CDR1 and CDR2 from the germline V gene are SGHVS and FQNEAQ. J gave up 5 bases and V 5 bases, and 18 bases lay outside the gene matches. CDR3 bases: TGTGCCAGCAGCCCGCCCGGGGGAGTAGCGGGAGTGTTGGAGACCCAGTACTTC. Its translation: CASSPPGGVAGVLETQYF.

The chain links TRBV5-1 to TRBJ1-3; D possibly corresponds to TRBD1 (6 bases). Germline V gene lookup returns CDR1 SGHRS and CDR2 YFSETQ. The CDR3 length is 16 residues. Trimming took off 2 bases at V and 1 base at J, with 13 bases between the two ends. The CDR3: CASSLTGTPSGNTIYF. In nucleotides, the CDR3 is TGCGCCAGCAGCTTAACCGGGACACCTTCTGGAAACACCATATATTTT.

This CDR3 is CASSFAGSRRLYEQYF. In nucleotides, the CDR3 is TGTGCCAGCAGCTTCGCCGGGTCGAGGCGGCTTTACGAGCAGTACTTC. The gene calls are TRBV11-2 and TRBJ2-7; D is unclear. The CDR3 has 16 amino acids. From germline, CDR1 is SGHAT and CDR2 FQNNGV. The V end lost 3 bases, the J end lost 4 bases, and 19 bases lay between the germline ends.